Listed below are T cell receptor beta chains from one sample, sequenced in a study of tumor-infiltrating lymphocytes in primary liver carcinoma. Using its own MiXCR run on the multiplex PCR reads, TCRdb lists one record per CDR3 protein. The table has tens of thousands of distinct CDR3 sequences, less than 85% seen once. Sequenced material: liver tumor tissue from sampling region 5. These receptors originate from a man in his forties with primary liver carcinoma and hepatitis B virus infection. Each CDR3 is given without its conserved first and last residue. The D gene is left open where the match is weak.

v_gene: TRBV4-1
j_gene: TRBJ2-7
d_gene: TRBD2
CDR3aa: ASSPSGGLAGVGLDKQY

v_gene: TRBV5-6
j_gene: TRBJ2-2
d_gene: -
CDR3aa: ASSLDRVLFTGELF

v_gene: TRBV5-1
j_gene: TRBJ2-7
d_gene: -
CDR3aa: ASSLGPLAYEQY

v_gene: TRBV4-1
j_gene: TRBJ2-1
d_gene: -
CDR3aa: ASSQEGSYNELF

v_gene: TRBV7-9
j_gene: TRBJ1-2
d_gene: TRBD1
CDR3aa: ASSTGTAYGYT

v_gene: TRBV24-1
j_gene: TRBJ2-7
d_gene: TRBD1
CDR3aa: ATLAEQGVDSGSYEQY

v_gene: TRBV29-1
j_gene: TRBJ2-1
d_gene: TRBD1
CDR3aa: SVESGTGGAGRQF

v_gene: TRBV6-4
j_gene: TRBJ2-5
d_gene: -
CDR3aa: ASRDSIRQGEEETQY

v_gene: TRBV2
j_gene: TRBJ2-5
d_gene: TRBD2
CDR3aa: ASTELAGETQY

v_gene: TRBV20-1
j_gene: TRBJ2-1
d_gene: TRBD2
CDR3aa: SAPFRREGFGYNEQF

v_gene: TRBV20-1
j_gene: TRBJ2-1
d_gene: -
CDR3aa: SASVQKFYNEQF

v_gene: TRBV5-1
j_gene: TRBJ2-2
d_gene: TRBD2
CDR3aa: ASSPSGSVNTGELF

v_gene: TRBV29-1
j_gene: TRBJ2-5
d_gene: -
CDR3aa: GVDRGEVESQY

v_gene: TRBV27
j_gene: TRBJ1-3
d_gene: -
CDR3aa: ASRGSGYTIY

v_gene: TRBV28
j_gene: TRBJ2-1
d_gene: -
CDR3aa: ASRTSYNEQF

v_gene: TRBV11-2
j_gene: TRBJ1-1
d_gene: -
CDR3aa: ANSLTPGYTEDF

v_gene: TRBV6-2/TRBV6-3
j_gene: TRBJ2-1
d_gene: -
CDR3aa: ASSSTYNEQF

v_gene: TRBV4-1
j_gene: TRBJ2-1
d_gene: -
CDR3aa: ASSRPRLGDEQF

v_gene: TRBV29-1
j_gene: TRBJ2-7
d_gene: TRBD1
CDR3aa: SVGPRVGQAPYEQY

v_gene: TRBV6-5
j_gene: TRBJ2-1
d_gene: -
CDR3aa: ASREYRSSCNEEF